This entry describes one TCR beta chain. What it binds is unknown. This entry comes from a study of blood T cells in healthy people across ages. Broader study findings: Changes in expanded clonotypes were possibly confounded, as the CMV status of donors was unknown.

Together with a sample-barcoded 5' primer, a J-beta primer mix was included in a second PCR lasting about 7 to 11 cycles. Each cDNA molecule received a tag from a template-switch adaptor that had 12 random nucleotides. MiXCR was run by TCRdb on the 5' RACE reads, yielding one entry per CDR3 protein. The table records around 1.5 million distinct CDR3 sequences, approximately 59% of them present only once. Caucasian, healthy and from Russia, the donors were aged between about 6 and 90. CDR1 and CDR2 from the germline V gene are DFQATT and SNEGSKA (reference sequence). The CDR3 totals 14 residues. The V segment lost 7 bases and the J segment 3 bases; nucleotides outside the gene matches: 9.

This rearrangement joins TRBV20-1 to TRBJ1-5, with 7 bases aligning to TRBD1. The source of this sequence is a man between 18 and 35 years old in good health. The specimen sequenced was blood. CDR3 loop: CSVRGQVINQPQHF. The CDR3 DNA follows: TGCAGTGTTCGAGGACAGGTCATCAATCAGCCCCAGCATTTT.